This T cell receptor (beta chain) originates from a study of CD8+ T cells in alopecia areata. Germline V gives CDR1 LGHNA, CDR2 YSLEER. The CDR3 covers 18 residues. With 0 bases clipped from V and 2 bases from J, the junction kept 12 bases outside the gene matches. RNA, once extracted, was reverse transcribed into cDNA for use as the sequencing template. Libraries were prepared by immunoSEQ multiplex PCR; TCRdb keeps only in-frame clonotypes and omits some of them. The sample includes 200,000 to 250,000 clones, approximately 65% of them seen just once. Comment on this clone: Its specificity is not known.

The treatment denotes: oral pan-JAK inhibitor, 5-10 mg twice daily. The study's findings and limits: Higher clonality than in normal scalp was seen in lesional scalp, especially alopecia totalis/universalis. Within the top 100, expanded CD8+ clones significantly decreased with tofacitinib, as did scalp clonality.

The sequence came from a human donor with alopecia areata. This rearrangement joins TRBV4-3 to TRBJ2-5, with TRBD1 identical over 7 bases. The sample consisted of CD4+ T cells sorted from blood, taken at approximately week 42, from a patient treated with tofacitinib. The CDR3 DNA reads TGCGCCAGCAGCCAAGATGAGACAGGGATGGCCAAACAAGAGACCCAGTACTTC. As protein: CASSQDETGMAKQETQYF.